This TCR beta chain was retrieved from a study of blood T cells in healthy people across ages. A word on this clonotype: The antigen is not known.

The study, taken as a whole, reports: Both naive CD4+ cell counts and diversity were greater in long-lived donors than in aged donors. PBMCs that were unsorted prevented a conclusive naive versus antigen-experienced comparison.

Together with a sample-barcoded 5' primer, a J-beta primer mix was included in a second PCR lasting about 7 to 12 cycles. TCRdb recomputed calls from the 5' RACE reads with MiXCR, one row per CDR3 protein. This sample yields hundreds of thousands of distinct CDR3 sequences, of which around three fifths are seen a single time; 20% to 30% belongs to the top ten. With 2 bases removed from V and 10 bases from J, the gap between germline ends came to 12 bases. Germline CDR1 reads MGHDK; CDR2 reads SYGVNS. This CDR3 is 14 amino acids long. A minimum of 6 million PBMCs was isolated per sample. The amount of total RNA extracted per sample was at least 5 micrograms.

The receptor comes from a man aged 40-55 years in good health. Material: blood. This chain links TRBV25-1 with TRBJ1-6, with D possibly TRBD1 on 6 matching bases. CDR3 sequence: CASSERGRGSPLHF. CDR3 coding DNA: TGTGCCAGCAGTGAACGAGGGAGGGGGTCACCCCTCCACTTT.